This T cell receptor beta chain was captured in a study of ipilimumab plus nivolumab after autologous stem cell transplantation. Study as a whole: The DLBCL group included primary refractory and relapsed cases.

Produced via immunoSEQ multiplex PCR; TCRdb's table is partial and in-frame only. The data contain about 10,000 clones, about 78% of them seen just once; the ten biggest clones take up approximately 9%. The ends were cut back, 4 bases at V and 0 bases at J, with 6 bases in the middle. This CDR3 is built from 13 residues. Germline-derived CDR1 and CDR2 are SGHDN and FVKESK. V is TRBV14 and J is TRBJ1-2; D is unresolved. This TCR came from a male donor with diffuse large B-cell lymphoma. Sequencing was performed on PBMCs, taken in a trial of ipilimumab plus nivolumab as post-transplant consolidation. CDR3: CASSLGPNYGYTF. CDR3 nucleotides: TGTGCCAGCAGCCTGGGTCCTAACTATGGCTACACCTTC. Full variable domain (outside the CDR3, taken from reference TRBV14 and TRBJ1-2): EAGVTQFPSHSVIEKGQTVTLRCDPISGHDNLYWYRRVMGKEIKFLLHFVKESKQDESGMPNNRFLAERTGGTYSTLKVQPAELEDSGVYFCASSLGPNYGYTFGSGTRLTVV.